This TCR beta chain was observed in a study of T cell responses to AZD1222 COVID-19 vaccine. Assay used: immunoSEQ multiplex PCR; TCRdb lists only in-frame clones, some missing. This sample has about 140,000 clones, with 85% to 95% found just once. General study results and limits: Baseline serology detected seropositivity in only five or six AZD1222 recipients. Two AZD1222 doses significantly raised spike-specific TCR breadth and depth over controls. The reported proportion of spike-specific TCRs targeting unmutated variant regions was nearly half. Donors in the cohort were predominantly white British and more often female, and clonal diversity was possibly underestimated.

As for this clone: What it binds is not known.

Germline CDR1 is MNHEY and CDR2 is SMNVEV (reference sequence). The V and J ends lost 0 bases and 4 bases, in that order; junction bases with no gene match: 21. The CDR3 extends over 21 amino acids. The sample consisted of peripheral blood, taken after recovery from COVID-19. The sequence derives from an adult who had recovered from COVID-19. The chain links TRBV27 to TRBJ2-1; TRBD2 aligns across 7 bases. CDR3 DNA: TGTGCCAGCAGTTTATCGTCCCCTGGCTACTCGGGGAGCGGGACGTACAATGAGCAGTTCTTC. Translated: CASSLSSPGYSGSGTYNEQFF.